This T cell receptor beta chain was recorded in a study of neurological immune-mediated disorders. J lost 3 bases, V lost 1 base, and 5 bases had no gene match. This CDR3 comprises 15 residues. The germline V gene has CDR1 SGHTA and CDR2 FQGNSA. It was by 5'RACE with 10-nucleotide random UMIs that the cDNA was made. Every sequencing run produced over 170 million TCR-beta sequences, and the sequences from any one run covered 15-18 subjects. TCRdb re-derived calls from the 5' RACE reads in MiXCR, one entry per CDR3 protein. In the table there are tens of thousands of distinct CDR3 sequences, 2% to 2.5% of which are singletons. Study-level points and caveats: Expanded clones shared no identical CDR3 amino acid sequences across subjects, which suggested private TCR-beta repertoires in all groups.

It was from 2 million PBMCs stored at -80 C that the unsorted libraries were obtained. This clonotype was observed many times. Its cognate antigen is unknown. V usage is TRBV7-2 and J usage is TRBJ2-7; 8 nucleotides line up with TRBD1. The specimen was PBMCs. The source is a man aged 45-65 years with multiple sclerosis. The chain's CDR3 is CASSLDRDRRYEQYF. DNA of the CDR3: TGTGCCAGCAGCTTAGACCGGGACAGGCGCTACGAGCAGTACTTC. Combining the CDR3 with reference TRBV7-2 and TRBJ2-7 gives the whole variable domain GAGVSQSPSNKVTEKGKDVELRCDPISGHTALYWYRQSLGQGLEFLIYFQGNSAPDKSGLPSDRFSAERTGGSVSTLTIQRTQQEDSAVYLCASSLDRDRRYEQYFGPGTRLTVT.